A single sample gave rise to the 15 T cell receptor beta chains below, sequenced in a study of blood T cell repertoires in COVID-19. TCRdb's copy holds only in-frame clones and misses some; the assay was immunoSEQ multiplex PCR. Of approximately 230,000 clones in the sample, about 88% are singletons; the top ten hold 2% to 2.5%. The sample consisted of peripheral blood. The receptors here all came from a woman between 40 and 55 years old who had recovered from COVID-19.

This clone was observed a few times. V is TRBV5-5 and J is TRBJ2-7; the D gene is possibly TRBD1 (5 bases). The CDR3 is 15 residues long. Trimming stripped 0 bases from V and 5 bases from J, with 15 bases between. Germline CDR1 is SGHKS and CDR2 is YYEKEE (reference sequence). CDR3 sequence (DNA): TGTGCCAGCAGCTTGGGGTTTTCCAGCAGGGACGAGCAGTACTTC. It translates to CASSLGFSSRDEQYF. Drawing the rest from reference TRBV5-5 and TRBJ2-7, the complete variable domain is DAGVTQSPTHLIKTRGQQVTLRCSPISGHKSVSWYQQVLGQGPQFIFQYYEKEERGRGNFPDRFSARQFPNYSSELNVNALLLGDSALYLCASSLGFSSRDEQYFGPGTRLTVT.

V and J are TRBV6-2 or TRBV6-3 and TRBJ1-5; D not resolved. Germline assignment: CDR1 MNHEY and CDR2 SVGEGT. This CDR3 comprises 16 residues. Trimming took off 2 bases at V and 2 bases at J, with 13 bases between the two ends. The CDR3: CASSYAGGSGNQPQHF. The CDR3 nucleotides read TGTGCCAGCAGTTACGCCGGAGGCTCGGGCAATCAGCCCCAGCATTTT.

The V and J genes are TRBV3-1 (or the pseudogene TRBV3-2) and TRBJ2-3; 8 positions agree with TRBD2. Germline CDR1 reads LGHDT; CDR2 reads YNNKEL (reference sequence). The CDR3 runs to 14 residues. Unmatched junction bases numbered 4, after V lost 0 bases and J lost 8 bases. The CDR3 reads CASSQEAGVGTQYF. The DNA of the CDR3 is TGTGCCAGCAGCCAAGAAGCGGGGGTTGGTACGCAGTATTTT.

The V and J genes are TRBV7-2 and TRBJ1-4; the D is unclear. V lost 3 bases and J lost 2, with 10 bases in between. Germline lookup yields CDR1 SGHTA and CDR2 FQGNSA. The CDR3 is made up of 15 amino acids. The CDR3 reads CASSLPRVTNEKLFF. Written as DNA, the CDR3 is TGTGCCAGCAGCTTGCCGCGGGTGACTAATGAAAAACTGTTTTTT.

V usage is TRBV28 and J usage is TRBJ1-5; D is ambiguous. V was cut by 6 bases and J by 7 bases, with 25 bases left in between. The CDR3 runs to 17 residues. Germline CDR1 is MDHEN and CDR2 is SYDVKM. The CDR3 is CASRALGGRGSGQPQHF. CDR3 bases: TGTGCCAGCAGAGCCCTCGGTGGGAGAGGGTCGGGGCAGCCCCAGCATTTT.

Note on this clone: The junction does not match germline at one end; this may be a read error. J is TRBJ1-2 and V is TRBV6-5, with 9 bases identical to TRBD1. The CDR3 runs to 12 residues. Germline lookup yields CDR1 MNHEY and CDR2 SVGAGI. CDR3 residues: CASRTTTGGSTF. The CDR3 DNA is TGTGCCAGCAGAACAACCACAGGGGGCTCCACCTTC.

With respect to this clone: The junction departs from the called germline gene at one end, perhaps through a read error. CDR3 protein: CASSLATGLYYEQYF. The CDR3 nucleotides read TGTGCCAGCAGCCTAGCTACGGGACTATACTACGAGCAGTACTTC. This rearrangement joins TRBV7-9 to TRBJ2-7; 7 bases map to TRBD2. Germline-derived CDR1 and CDR2 are SEHNR and FQNEAQ (reference sequence). The CDR3 loop spans 15 amino acids.

The J gene is TRBJ1-1, the V gene TRBV29-1; 7 bases match TRBD1. Trimming at V came to 4 bases and at J to 0 bases, leaving 5 bases not matched to a gene. This CDR3 region has 14 residues. Germline V gene sequence: CDR1 SQVTM, CDR2 ANQGSEA. DNA of the CDR3: TGCAGCGTTGTCGAGGGACAGATGAACACTGAAGCTTTCTTT. Amino acid sequence: CSVVEGQMNTEAFF.

The rearrangement uses TRBV4-2 and TRBJ1-2, with no clear D. Per the germline V gene, CDR1 is LGHNA and CDR2 is YNFKEQ. V lost 1 base, J lost 5 bases, and 11 bases lay in between. CDR3 length: 14 residues. Here the CDR3 reads CASSQAGTSYGYTF. The CDR3 DNA reads TGTGCCAGCAGCCAAGCAGGTACCAGTTATGGCTACACCTTC.

The chain is built from TRBV5-1 and TRBJ2-5; a weak D match, TRBD1 (5 bases). V dropped 0 bases and J dropped 5 bases, with 11 bases sitting between them. There are 14 residues in the CDR3. Germline CDR1 reads SGHRS; CDR2 reads YFSETQ. CDR3 nucleotide sequence: TGCGCCAGCAGCTTGGGGGCAGGGTTGGAGACCCAGTACTTC. It yields the protein CASSLGAGLETQYF.

The chain combines TRBV28 with TRBJ1-5; 8 nucleotides align to TRBD1. This CDR3 is built from 13 residues. V shed 7 bases and J 7 bases; nucleotides not matched to a gene: 6. Germline V gene sequence: CDR1 MDHEN, CDR2 SYDVKM. In nucleotides, the CDR3 is TGTGCCAGCACCAGACAGGGGTGGCAGCCCCAGCATTTT. Protein sequence: CASTRQGWQPQHF.

The chain uses TRBV6-6 and TRBJ2-7; possibly TRBD2 for D (5 bases). The length of the CDR3 is 13 residues. The germline CDR1 and CDR2 sequences are MNHNY and SVGAGI (reference sequence). The V and J ends lost 6 bases and 4 bases respectively, with 13 bases between them. The CDR3 reads CASSKRRQYEQYF. CDR3 DNA sequence: TGTGCCAGCAGCAAAAGGAGGCAGTACGAGCAGTACTTC.

The CDR3 reads CAGKTGVEQYF. CDR3 in DNA: TGTGCCGGAAAGACAGGGGTCGAGCAGTACTTC. The chain combines TRBV30 with TRBJ2-7; TRBD1 matches at 8 bases. Germline V gene lookup returns CDR1 GTSNPN and CDR2 SVGIG (reference sequence). Germline trimming cut 8 bases from V and 6 bases from J; bases unmatched to any gene: 6. This CDR3 has 11 residues. Full variable domain (outside the CDR3, taken from reference TRBV30 and TRBJ2-7): SQTIHQWPATLVQPVGSPLSLECTVEGTSNPNLYWYRQAAGRGLQLLFYSVGIGQISSEVPQNLSASRPQDRQFILSSKKLLLSDSGFYLCAGKTGVEQYFGPGTRLTVT.

The chain is built from TRBV4-1 and TRBJ2-7; unclear D gene. V gave up 0 bases and J gave up 6 bases, with 9 bases separating them. Germline CDR1 MGHRA, CDR2 YSYEKL. The CDR3 is 13 residues long. In DNA form, the CDR3 reads TGCGCCAGCAGCCAAGATTGGGCATCCGAGCAGTACTTC. Translation gives CASSQDWASEQYF.

This clone has just one count. V is TRBV30 and J is TRBJ1-2; no firm D call. Trimming stripped 0 bases from V and 5 bases from J, with 4 bases between. There are 11 residues in the CDR3. Germline CDR1 GTSNPN, CDR2 SVGIG (reference sequence). The DNA for the CDR3 is TGTGCCTGGAGTGTACGGTATGGCTACACCTTC. Its protein is CAWSVRYGYTF.